Sequencing of this T cell receptor beta chain was carried out in a study of blood T cell repertoires in COVID-19. Study-wide context: PBMCs, B-cell-depleted T cells, or T cells were the source of the cDNA or gDNA that made up the material.

This CDR3 comprises 18 residues. V trimming: 0 bases; J trimming: 5 bases; junction bases outside the gene matches: 13. Germline loops: CDR1 SGHRS, CDR2 YFSETQ. In terms of age and location, participants ranged from roughly 18 to 95 years and lived in around 22 US areas. Exposed participants came across a COVID-19 case within 2 weeks before study entry. TCRdb's copy holds only in-frame clones and misses some; the assay was immunoSEQ multiplex PCR. The profile covers 350,000 to 450,000 clones, with 80% to 95% appearing a single time and roughly 0.9% taken by the ten largest. V gene TRBV5-1 combines with J gene TRBJ2-5; 10 bases are a match to TRBD2. Sequenced: PBMCs or T cells enriched from blood (not recorded which). The clonotype was recovered from a woman between 40 and 55 years old who had been exposed to COVID-19. DNA for the CDR3: TGCGCCAGCAGCTTGGGAGCTAGCGGGGGCCGTTTGCTGGAGACCCAGTACTTC. Translating gives CASSLGASGGRLLETQYF.